Below are 11 T cell receptor beta chains sequenced from a single sample in a study of cytomegalovirus exposure and HLA in healthy donors. Vbeta (60) and Jbeta (13) primers were used in the PCR. TCRdb's copy holds only in-frame clones and misses some; the assay was immunoSEQ multiplex PCR. This sample carries around 98,000 clones, around 80% of them seen once, and the ten largest clones take approximately 8.4%. Sequencing was done on a sample of PBMCs. These receptor sequences come from a human donor in good health.

In its sample, this clone was seen a few times. The genes are TRBV27 and TRBJ2-2; 9 positions agree with TRBD2. Unmatched junction bases numbered 8, after V lost 2 bases and J lost 7 bases. Germline V gives CDR1 MNHEY, CDR2 SMNVEV (reference sequence). This CDR3 spans 16 amino acids. The chain's CDR3 is CASSLRAGGLIGELFF. Here the CDR3 DNA reads TGTGCCAGCAGTTTACGGGCGGGAGGGCTTATCGGGGAGCTGTTTTTT.

V usage is TRBV6-1 and J usage is TRBJ2-7; 7 bases line up with TRBD1. The CDR3 is made up of 14 amino acids. V was pared by 7 bases and J by 3 bases, with 9 bases of the junction left unmatched. Germline CDR1 is MNHNS and CDR2 is SASEGT. The CDR3 DNA follows: TGTGCCAGCAATATAGACAGGGTACGCTACGAGCAGTACTTC. Protein sequence: CASNIDRVRYEQYF.

J is TRBJ2-2 and V is TRBV5-4; 9 bases agree with TRBD1. From germline, CDR1 is SGHNT and CDR2 YYREEE (reference sequence). This CDR3 has 14 amino acids. V lost 3 bases, J lost 5 bases, and 2 bases stayed unmatched. CDR3 sequence (DNA): TGTGCCAGCAGCTGGGGACAGGGTACCGGGGAGCTGTTTTTT. It is translated as CASSWGQGTGELFF.

The rearrangement links TRBV6-5 to TRBJ2-2, with a weak D call TRBD2 (7 bases). The CDR3 runs to 15 residues. Germline lookup yields CDR1 MNHEY and CDR2 SVGAGI. V lost 0 bases and J lost 7, with 12 bases in between. The CDR3 region has the DNA TGTGCCAGCAGTTACTCGGGGGGGCGGTTCGGGGAGCTGTTTTTT. Residues: CASSYSGGRFGELFF.

V gene TRBV4-2 combines with J gene TRBJ2-7, with D possibly matching TRBD2 (6 bases). V was pared by 1 base and J by 6 bases, with 10 bases between. This CDR3 comprises 13 residues. CDR1 LGHNA and CDR2 YNFKEQ come from the germline V gene. Here the CDR3 reads CASSQGLVAEQYF. Written as DNA, the CDR3 is TGTGCCAGCAGCCAAGGACTAGTTGCCGAGCAGTACTTC.

This clone has a single count. The chain recombines TRBV19 with TRBJ1-6; the D gene is possibly TRBD1 (6 bases). Trimming took off 3 bases at V and 7 bases at J, with 13 bases between the two ends. Per germline, CDR1 LNHDA and CDR2 SQIVND (reference sequence). The CDR3 covers 15 residues. The CDR3, as DNA: TGTGCCAGTAGTATCGCTACAGGGATCAATTCACCCCTCCACTTT. It translates to CASSIATGINSPLHF.

The chain combines TRBV27 with TRBJ1-1, with D maybe TRBD1 (6 bases). Between the trimmed V and J ends, which lost 6 bases and 4 bases, there was a span of 12 bases. The CDR3 sequence is 13 residues long. CDR1 MNHEY and CDR2 SMNVEV come from the germline V gene (reference sequence). The CDR3, as DNA: TGTGCCAGCAGCTTACAGGGTCCCACTGAAGCTTTCTTT. The encoded protein is CASSLQGPTEAFF.

The chain recombines TRBV7-7 with TRBJ2-2; 10 positions match TRBD1. V lost 4 bases to trimming and J lost 3 bases; unmatched junction nucleotides: 5. From germline, CDR1 is SSHAT and CDR2 FNYEAQ (reference sequence). The CDR3 has 16 residues. CDR3 in amino acids: CASSSRTGGDTGELFF. The CDR3 region has the DNA TGTGCCAGCAGCTCGAGGACAGGGGGAGACACCGGGGAGCTGTTTTTT.

The chain carries TRBV19 and TRBJ2-3; 14 nucleotides align to TRBD2. J lost 5 bases, V lost 5 bases, and 6 bases had no gene match. CDR1 is LNHDA and CDR2 is SQIVND in the germline V gene (reference sequence). There are 16 residues in the CDR3. The CDR3 protein is CASSLGLAGGEDTQYF. CDR3 in DNA: TGTGCCAGTAGTCTCGGACTAGCGGGGGGTGAAGATACGCAGTATTTT. Supplemented by reference TRBV19 and TRBJ2-3, the full variable domain reads DGGITQSPKYLFRKEGQNVTLSCEQNLNHDAMYWYRQDPGQGLRLIYYSQIVNDFQKGDIAEGYSVSREKKESFPLTVTSAQKNPTAFYLCASSLGLAGGEDTQYFGPGTRLTVL.

The gene calls are TRBV7-9 and TRBJ2-5; 9 bases fit TRBD2. This CDR3 is built from 16 residues. In germline, CDR1 is SEHNR, CDR2 FQNEAQ (reference sequence). Trimming took 4 bases from V and 4 from J; bases not matched to a gene: 10. CDR3 region: CASSSRWSLAGETQYF. In DNA form, the CDR3 reads TGTGCCAGCAGCTCTCGGTGGTCACTAGCGGGAGAGACCCAGTACTTC.

This sequence joins TRBV29-1 and TRBJ2-5, with TRBD2 matching 7 bases. The CDR3 has 12 amino acids. V was pared by 7 bases and J by 4 bases, with 6 bases of the junction left unmatched. From germline, CDR1 is SQVTM and CDR2 ANQGSEA. The CDR3 coding sequence is TGCAGCGCTGTCCCTAGCGGAGAGACCCAGTACTTC. The encoded protein is CSAVPSGETQYF.